This T cell receptor beta chain is drawn from a study of T cells in pancreatic ductal adenocarcinoma (dated by TCRdb to 2016 to 2017). Background on the whole study: Seeking insight into the adaptive T-cell response that arises naturally, the researchers examined how many CD8+ T cells infiltrated tumors of resected pancreatic ductal adenocarcinoma, where they sat, and what features they had, alongside the same properties of suppressive cells.

TCR beta CDR3 regions were amplified from genomic DNA using the immunoSEQ hsTCRB kit. An Illumina HiSeq system was used for high-throughput TRB CDR3 sequencing. Per the authors' processing: The immunoSEQ software was used to analyze sequencing reads, and nonproductive sequences containing premature stops or frame-shifts were excluded. Repertoire clonality was computed as one minus Shannon entropy normalized by log2 of the number of unique productive sequences. TCRdb took this table from immuneACCESS and kept in-frame rearrangements with V and J called. Such tables lack part of the clones; where checked against another copy, unresolved V genes explain under half of the gap, and the rest is unexplained. V and J calls and clone size are those listed in that table; D and trimming were worked out from the DNA. The sample data list around 100,000 clones, and about 96% of these were observed just once. The biggest ten clones account for under 3.5% of the sample.

Pancreatic ductal adenocarcinoma patients who had undergone surgery without neoadjuvant therapy were selected. Peripheral blood was collected in heparin tubes, and PBMCs were then isolated from the blood with a histopaque density gradient and cryopreserved in about 10% DMSO. Genomic DNA was extracted from six or seven PBMC and 9 flash-frozen tumor specimens using the DNeasy Blood and Tissue Kit with Proteinase K and RNase treatment. Broader findings and caveats from the paper: Comparisons of clonality between tumor and blood may be biased toward lower diversity because tumors are enriched in CD45RO+ effector T cells rather than naive T cells. T-cell clonality did not differ significantly between tumor and blood, with mean clonality about 0.112 in tumors and 0.065 to 0.085 in blood. Since most people with pancreatic cancer show up with disease that cannot be operated on, the resected cohort was biased toward the minority who had early-stage disease. Compared with tumor samples, blood samples had more total productive templates and around 8-fold more unique clonotypes.

CDR1 is given as SGDLS and CDR2 as YYNGEE, both from the germline V gene. After removal of 4 bases from V and 4 bases from J, the junction retains 7 bases not matched to a gene. From the cysteine up to the phenylalanine, the CDR3 has a length of 15 residues. CDR3 DNA is the only sequence kept; it has 45 bases, read in frame from the first base. Turning to this clone: Its antigen specificity is not known. It has no much larger one-base neighbor in the sample; base qualities were not kept.

This receptor was taken from a human donor with pancreatic ductal adenocarcinoma. The chain is made from TRBV9 and TRBJ2-7, with 11 junctional bases fitting TRBD2. Sequencing input: PBMCs. The nucleotide sequence is given as TGTGCCAGCAGCCCATCCCTAGCGGGAGGATACGAGCAGTACTTC. Its product reads: CASSPSLAGGYEQYF.